Below, 28 T cell receptor beta chains from the same sample are listed, as sequenced in a study of blood T cell repertoires in COVID-19 (dated by TCRdb to the early 2020s). The method was the immunoSEQ multiplex PCR assay. The immuneACCESS repertoire file appears here via TCRdb, limited to in-frame rearrangements. These files lack a portion of the clones; in checked studies, under half of the deficit traces to unresolved V genes, and the cause of the others is not known. This sample lists approximately 300,000 clones; approximately 83% were detected once. The biggest ten clones account for 3.5% to 5.5% of the sample. Sequenced input: PBMCs or T cells enriched from blood (not recorded which). These receptor sequences come from a woman in her 30s who had recovered from COVID-19.

The J gene is TRBJ2-3, the V gene TRBV7-9; the D is unclear. Trimming took off 5 bases at V and 2 bases at J, with 11 bases between the two ends. The CDR3 contains 14 residues. Germline V gene lookup returns CDR1 SEHNR and CDR2 FQNEAQ (reference sequence). This chain's CDR3 is CASSIGDFTDTQYF. For the CDR3, the DNA is TGTGCCAGCAGCATAGGAGATTTCACAGATACGCAGTATTTT.

The gene calls are TRBV19 and TRBJ1-5; D unclear. The CDR3 totals 15 residues. V gave up 4 bases and J gave up 3 bases, with 13 bases separating them. Germline CDR1 LNHDA, CDR2 SQIVND (reference sequence). CDR3 in DNA: TGTGCCAGTAGTAAAGACGGGGTGTTCAATCAGCCCCAGCATTTT. This translates into CASSKDGVFNQPQHF.

The chain uses TRBV30 and TRBJ2-5; 11 bases agree with TRBD1. The V gene's germline CDR1 is GTSNPN and CDR2 SVGIG (reference sequence). This CDR3 spans 14 amino acids. V lost 1 base to trimming and J lost 5 bases; unmatched junction nucleotides: 3. CDR3: CAWSGTGGWETQYF. The CDR3 region has the DNA TGTGCCTGGAGTGGGACAGGGGGCTGGGAGACCCAGTACTTC.

V and J are TRBV28 and TRBJ2-3, with a possible D match to TRBD1 (5 bases). CDR1 and CDR2 from the germline V gene are MDHEN and SYDVKM. V shed 3 bases and J shed 7 bases, with 14 bases lying between them. The CDR3 contains 14 residues. The CDR3 DNA follows: TGTGCCAGCAGTTTGACGGACATTGGCAATACGCAGTATTTT. Protein: CASSLTDIGNTQYF.

The chain has TRBV19 and TRBJ2-7; tentatively, D is TRBD2 (6 bases). V lost 1 base to trimming and J lost 3 bases, with 7 bases between them. This CDR3 is 13 amino acids long. Germline V gene sequence: CDR1 LNHDA, CDR2 SQIVND (reference sequence). Written as DNA, the CDR3 is TGTGCCAGTAGTATAGGGGGAGGCTACGAGCAGTACTTC. Protein: CASSIGGGYEQYF.

DNA of the CDR3: TGCAGCGTTAGCGGTCTAGCGGGAGGGCCCGTTAGGGATACGCAGTATTTT. It codes for CSVSGLAGGPVRDTQYF. The J gene is TRBJ2-3, the V gene TRBV29-1; 12 nucleotides align to TRBD2. Germline V gene sequence: CDR1 SQVTM, CDR2 ANQGSEA. The CDR3 spans 17 residues. The V segment lost 5 bases and the J segment 6 bases; nucleotides outside the gene matches: 15.

This clone occurred once. The chain recombines TRBV2 with TRBJ2-3, with D perhaps TRBD1 (5 bases). The CDR3 contains 16 residues. V was pared by 4 bases and J by 2 bases, with 16 bases between. Looked up from germline, CDR1 is SNHLY and CDR2 is FYNNEI. This CDR3 reads CASSVYVAGPTDTQYF. The CDR3 DNA is TGTGCCAGCAGTGTGTATGTGGCAGGGCCCACAGATACGCAGTATTTT.

The chain uses TRBV25-1 and TRBJ2-7, with D possibly matching TRBD2 (7 bases). The CDR3 contains 15 residues. The V end lost 5 bases, the J end lost 1 base, and 15 bases lay between the germline ends. Per the germline V gene, CDR1 is MGHDK and CDR2 is SYGVNS. CDR3: CASSPPGGRSYEQYF. The CDR3 DNA is TGTGCCAGCAGTCCGCCCGGGGGGCGATCCTACGAGCAGTACTTC.

The chain uses TRBV20-1 and TRBJ1-1; D gene uncertain. The V gene's germline CDR1 is DFQATT and CDR2 SNEGSKA (reference sequence). With 4 bases removed from V and 4 bases from J, the gap between germline ends came to 7 bases. The CDR3 is 11 amino acids. The DNA for the CDR3 is TGCAGTGCTAAACGGTTCACTGAAGCTTTCTTT. This gives the protein CSAKRFTEAFF.

The rearrangement uses TRBV4-1 and TRBJ1-5; perhaps TRBD1 as D (6 bases). This CDR3 is built from 14 residues. CDR1 and CDR2 from the germline V gene are MGHRA and YSYEKL. Trimming cost V 0 bases and J 4 bases, with 7 bases left between them. The CDR3, as DNA: TGCGCCAGCAGCCAAGAAAGGGGGAATCAGCCCCAGCATTTT. This sequence encodes CASSQERGNQPQHF.

J is TRBJ2-1 and V is TRBV9, with 10 bases aligning to TRBD2. Trimming at V came to 0 bases and at J to 6 bases, leaving 3 bases not matched to a gene. The germline V gene has CDR1 SGDLS and CDR2 YYNGEE. The CDR3 runs to 15 residues. CDR3 region: CASSVDASGSNEQFF. The CDR3, as DNA: TGTGCCAGCAGCGTAGATGCTAGCGGGAGCAATGAGCAGTTCTTC.

The chain combines TRBV10-2 with TRBJ1-5; TRBD1 matches 10 bases. The CDR3 runs 18 residues. Germline CDR1 WSHSY, CDR2 SAAADI. Trimming cost V 3 bases and J 0 bases; bases outside gene matches: 8. In DNA form, the CDR3 reads TGCGCCAGCAGTGACCTGCGGACAGGGGGGATTAGCAATCAGCCCCAGCATTTT. Translated: CASSDLRTGGISNQPQHF.

The chain combines TRBV3-1 (or the pseudogene TRBV3-2) with TRBJ2-3; 9 nucleotides match TRBD2. CDR1 is LGHDT, CDR2 YNNKEL, per germline (reference sequence). This CDR3 region has 16 residues. Trimming removed 4 bases from V and 6 bases from J; junction bases left unmatched: 11. CDR3 residues: CASSPRWRGGWDTQYF. The CDR3, as DNA: TGTGCCAGCAGCCCCCGTTGGCGGGGGGGCTGGGATACGCAGTATTTT.

This clone appeared a single time. This rearrangement joins TRBV29-1 to TRBJ1-4; tentative D call: TRBD1 (5 bases). Per germline, CDR1 SQVTM and CDR2 ANQGSEA. Trimming shortened V by 7 bases and J by 5 bases, and 20 bases separated the two germline ends. The CDR3 sequence is 15 residues long. The CDR3 spells CSAGDPSGRNEKLFF. CDR3 nucleotide sequence: TGCAGCGCTGGGGATCCGTCAGGGAGGAATGAAAAACTGTTTTTT.

The rearrangement uses TRBV5-1 and TRBJ1-1; 12 bases map to TRBD1. This CDR3 comprises 14 residues. From germline, CDR1 is SGHRS and CDR2 YFSETQ. V shed 4 bases, J shed 11 bases, and the junction held 9 bases outside the gene matches. The CDR3 here is CASSPGDRGRFAFF. In DNA, the CDR3 is TGCGCCAGCAGCCCAGGGGACAGGGGGCGATTTGCTTTCTTT.

This chain uses TRBV5-5 with TRBJ2-2; the D gene is possibly TRBD1 (5 bases). The CDR3 runs to 15 residues. V was shortened by 0 bases and J by 6 bases, with 12 bases between the two germline ends. Germline CDR1 is SGHKS and CDR2 is YYEKEE (reference sequence). This CDR3 is CASSLAPGMSGELFF. CDR3 nucleotides: TGTGCCAGCAGCTTGGCCCCAGGGATGTCCGGGGAGCTGTTTTTT.

The chain carries TRBV7-6 and TRBJ1-3; D remains ambiguous. Trimming left V 2 bases short and J 0 bases short, with 11 bases between. The CDR3 loop spans 16 amino acids. The germline gives CDR1 SGHVS, CDR2 FNYEAQ. The CDR3 loop reads CASSLFQAGSGNTIYF. Written as DNA, the CDR3 is TGTGCCAGCAGCTTATTTCAGGCTGGCTCTGGAAACACCATATATTTT.

The DNA for the CDR3 is TGCAGCGTTATGGGGCGGGGGGCGAACACCGGGGAGCTGTTTTTT. Translation: CSVMGRGANTGELFF. The chain uses TRBV29-1 and TRBJ2-2; 8 positions agree with TRBD2. The CDR3 length is 15 residues. Germline trimming cut 5 bases from V and 0 bases from J; bases unmatched to any gene: 5. From germline, CDR1 is SQVTM and CDR2 ANQGSEA.

This chain uses TRBV7-2 with TRBJ2-3, with 7 bases that match TRBD2. This CDR3 is built from 14 residues. V trimming: 5 bases; J trimming: 7 bases; junction bases outside the gene matches: 9. The germline V gene encodes CDR1 SGHTA and CDR2 FQGNSA. The DNA for the CDR3 is TGTGCCAGCAGCCCTAGAGCGGGGACCTATACGCAGTATTTT. This sequence encodes CASSPRAGTYTQYF.

The rearrangement joins TRBV9 to TRBJ1-6, with 7 bases lining up with TRBD1. V was clipped by 0 bases and J by 9 bases; unmatched bases: 0. This CDR3 contains 13 residues. Germline CDR1 is SGDLS and CDR2 is YYNGEE. The CDR3 sequence: CASSVDRGSPLHF. As DNA, the CDR3 is TGTGCCAGCAGCGTAGACAGGGGTTCACCCCTCCACTTT. Full variable domain (missing parts from reference TRBV9 and TRBJ1-6): DSGVTQTPKHLITATGQRVTLRCSPRSGDLSVYWYQQSLDQGLQFLIQYYNGEERAKGNILERFSAQQFPDLHSELNLSSLELGDSALYFCASSVDRGSPLHFGNGTRLTVT.

Only a few counts were recorded for this clone. The rearrangement joins TRBV19 to TRBJ1-1; unclear D gene. The CDR3 length is 15 residues. Trimming took off 7 bases at V and 5 bases at J, with 20 bases between the two ends. Germline CDR1 is LNHDA and CDR2 is SQIVND (reference sequence). The CDR3 is CASTAGGWATTEAFF. The CDR3 coding sequence is TGTGCCAGTACAGCCGGAGGGTGGGCGACGACTGAAGCTTTCTTT.

The gene calls are TRBV7-5 and TRBJ2-7; TRBD1, the table's D call, lacks a check against the DNA. TRBV7-5 has pseudogene status. The CDR3 has 17 residues. The CDR3 region is CARSHRPPGDRVHEQYF. The CDR3 nucleotides are TGTGCCAGAAGCCACCGGCCACCCGGGGACAGGGTCCACGAGCAGTACTTC.

V and J are TRBV5-1 and TRBJ2-6, with 9 bases identical to TRBD2. The J segment lost 0 bases and the V segment lost 0 bases, leaving 7 bases of the junction unmatched. Germline loops: CDR1 SGHRS, CDR2 YFSETQ. The CDR3 loop spans 19 amino acids. The CDR3 sequence: CASSLAAGLALSGANVLTF. The DNA of the CDR3 is TGCGCCAGCAGCTTGGCCGCGGGACTAGCCCTCTCTGGGGCCAACGTCCTGACTTTC.

The V and J genes are TRBV29-1 and TRBJ2-7; TRBD2 matches 9 bases. V lost 6 bases, J lost 7 bases, and 13 bases stayed unmatched. The germline V gene encodes CDR1 SQVTM and CDR2 ANQGSEA. The CDR3 loop spans 14 amino acids. The CDR3 loop is CSVIPSGIIGEQYF. The CDR3 DNA reads TGCAGCGTCATCCCTAGCGGGATAATCGGGGAGCAGTACTTC.

This chain joins TRBV10-1 and TRBJ2-7, with 10 bases identical to TRBD2. Germline V gives CDR1 WNHNN, CDR2 SYGVQD (reference sequence). This CDR3 has 16 amino acids. V lost 6 bases, J lost 3 bases, and 11 bases stayed unmatched. The CDR3 DNA follows: TGCGCCAGCAGAAAAAGGGAGCCTAGCGGGAGCTACGAGCAGTACTTC. Residues: CASRKREPSGSYEQYF.

The rearrangement joins TRBV9 to TRBJ1-6, with D unresolved. Germline CDR1 SGDLS, CDR2 YYNGEE. This CDR3 is 15 amino acids long. V lost 3 bases and J lost 5, with 12 bases in between. The CDR3 is CASSGRTGDNSPLHF. In DNA, the CDR3 is TGTGCCAGCAGCGGCAGGACCGGGGATAATTCACCCCTCCACTTT. The variable domain in full, with the rest retrieved from reference TRBV9 and TRBJ1-6, is DSGVTQTPKHLITATGQRVTLRCSPRSGDLSVYWYQQSLDQGLQFLIQYYNGEERAKGNILERFSAQQFPDLHSELNLSSLELGDSALYFCASSGRTGDNSPLHFGNGTRLTVT.

The chain is built from TRBV7-8 and TRBJ2-7; TRBD2 matches 8 bases. CDR3 size: 15 residues. V gave up 5 bases and J gave up 2 bases; unmatched junction bases: 8. Germline V lookup: CDR1 SGHVS, CDR2 FQNEAQ. The CDR3, as DNA: TGTGCCAGCAGCCAGTCAGAGGGACTAGCCTACGAGCAGTACTTC. Protein: CASSQSEGLAYEQYF.

The V gene is TRBV9, the J gene TRBJ1-2; 9 bases agree with TRBD1. Trimming removed 5 bases from V and 2 bases from J; junction bases left unmatched: 10. Germline CDR1 SGDLS, CDR2 YYNGEE. There are 16 residues in the CDR3. This chain's CDR3 is CASRETGGRFNYGYTF. The CDR3 nucleotides are TGTGCCAGCAGAGAAACAGGGGGCCGGTTCAACTATGGCTACACCTTC.